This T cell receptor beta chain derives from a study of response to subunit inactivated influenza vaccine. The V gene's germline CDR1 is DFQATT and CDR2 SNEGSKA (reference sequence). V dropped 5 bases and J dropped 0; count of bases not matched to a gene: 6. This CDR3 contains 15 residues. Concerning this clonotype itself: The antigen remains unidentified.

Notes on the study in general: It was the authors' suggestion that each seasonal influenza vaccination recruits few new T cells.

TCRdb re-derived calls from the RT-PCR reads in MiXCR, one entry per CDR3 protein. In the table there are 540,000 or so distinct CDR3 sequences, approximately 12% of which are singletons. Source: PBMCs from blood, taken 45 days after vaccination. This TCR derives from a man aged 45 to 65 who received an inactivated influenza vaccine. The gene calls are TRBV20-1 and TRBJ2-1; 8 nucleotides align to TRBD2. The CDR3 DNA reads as TGCAGTGCTGGGATCGGGGGGGCCTCCTACAATGAGCAGTTCTTC. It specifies CSAGIGGASYNEQFF.